Listed here is a single T cell receptor beta chain. The data belong to a study of T cell changes during pregnancy in multiple sclerosis. Germline trimming cut 1 base from V and 5 bases from J; bases unmatched to any gene: 13. The CDR3 is 18 amino acids. Germline V gene lookup returns CDR1 SGHDT and CDR2 YYEEEE. The assay was immunoSEQ multiplex PCR, and TCRdb's table has in-frame clones only and misses some. In the table there are some 40,000 clones, about 88% of which are singletons. Sequencing used CD4+ T cells from peripheral blood mononuclear cells, obtained in the first trimester of pregnancy. This chain joins TRBV5-6 and TRBJ2-2; 8 nucleotides line up with TRBD2. This sequence was found in a female donor with multiple sclerosis, enrolled in a pregnancy study. CDR3 residues: CASSLKAAGGLGTGELFF. Here the CDR3 DNA reads TGTGCCAGCAGCTTGAAGGCGGCGGGAGGATTGGGAACCGGGGAGCTGTTTTTT.